The next 9 T cell receptor beta chains were all read from a single sample in a study of T cell changes during pregnancy in multiple sclerosis. Clones were read by immunoSEQ multiplex PCR, and TCRdb kept only the in-frame ones, dropping some. This sample has 100,000 or so clones, with around 94% found just once. Sequences were derived from peripheral blood, sampled after pregnancy. These receptors were obtained from a female donor in good health, enrolled as a control in a pregnancy study.

The V call is TRBV6-6, the J call TRBJ1-2; 7 nucleotides line up with TRBD1. V lost 5 bases, J lost 11 bases, and 5 bases stayed unmatched. The CDR3 has 11 residues. Germline V CDR1 and CDR2: MNHNY, SVGAGI (reference sequence). The CDR3 coding sequence is TGTGCCAGCAGTGGGGACAGAGCGTACACCTTC. Translating it yields CASSGDRAYTF.

The rearrangement uses TRBV28 and TRBJ1-1; 7 bases map to TRBD1. V trimming: 7 bases; J trimming: 0 bases; junction bases outside the gene matches: 8. Germline V gene lookup returns CDR1 MDHEN and CDR2 SYDVKM. The CDR3 has 15 residues. The CDR3 protein is CASTSPTGMNTEAFF. The CDR3 DNA sequence: TGTGCCAGCACTTCACCGACAGGGATGAACACTGAAGCTTTCTTT.

This chain uses TRBV19 with TRBJ2-3; 11 bases match TRBD2. The CDR3 sequence is 18 residues long. CDR1 and CDR2 from the germline V gene are LNHDA and SQIVND (reference sequence). After removal of 0 bases from V and 6 bases from J, the junction contained 11 bases not matched to a gene. The CDR3 coding sequence is TGTGCCAGTAGTATAGATTCTCTTAGCGGGAGGGCCGGGGATACGCAGTATTTT. Residues: CASSIDSLSGRAGDTQYF.

V is TRBV21-1 and J is TRBJ2-3; the D call TRBD1 from the table was never checked on the DNA. TRBV21-1 is designated a pseudogene. The CDR3 has 14 amino acids. The CDR3 here is CASQGVPSTDTQYF. CDR3 nucleotides: TGTGCCAGTCAGGGGGTACCAAGCACAGATACGCAGTATTTT.

The chain joins TRBV27 to TRBJ1-4; D is unresolved. V was shortened by 1 base and J by 2 bases, with 5 bases between the two germline ends. CDR1 and CDR2 from the germline V gene are MNHEY and SMNVEV (reference sequence). The CDR3 loop spans 14 amino acids. The CDR3 reads CASSLLGTNEKLFF. The CDR3 region has the DNA TGTGCCAGCAGTTTATTGGGCACTAATGAAAAACTGTTTTTT.

The chain has TRBV4-1 and TRBJ2-7; D may be TRBD1 (6 bases). CDR3 size: 16 residues. V gave up 1 base and J gave up 7 bases, with 20 bases separating them. Germline loops: CDR1 MGHRA, CDR2 YSYEKL. The CDR3: CASSQAQQGRTREQYF. In DNA, the CDR3 is TGCGCCAGCAGCCAAGCACAACAGGGCCGAACGAGGGAGCAGTACTTC.

This clone has only one observation. CDR3 sequence: CASSLGEWRDEQFF. The CDR3 DNA reads TGCGCCAGCAGCTTGGGTGAATGGCGGGATGAGCAGTTCTTC. The chain links TRBV5-1 to TRBJ2-1; TRBD2 might be the D (5 bases). V lost 0 bases and J 8 bases, leaving 12 bases between the germline ends. In germline, CDR1 is SGHRS, CDR2 YFSETQ. The CDR3 loop spans 14 amino acids.

The V call is TRBV28, the J call TRBJ2-7; 9 bases are shared with TRBD1. This CDR3 is built from 14 residues. V shed 3 bases, J shed 3 bases, and the junction held 3 bases outside the gene matches. Germline lookup yields CDR1 MDHEN and CDR2 SYDVKM. CDR3 in DNA: TGTGCCAGCAGTTTCCTGGGACAGGGCTACGAGCAGTACTTC. Amino acid sequence: CASSFLGQGYEQYF.

The rearrangement joins TRBV27 to TRBJ2-7; a possible D gene is TRBD2 (5 bases). V gave up 4 bases and J gave up 3 bases, with 16 bases separating them. Germline V gene lookup returns CDR1 MNHEY and CDR2 SMNVEV (reference sequence). The CDR3 is 15 residues long. CDR3 in DNA: TGTGCCAGCAGTTCTTTACAGCGGACCGTCTACGAGCAGTACTTC. This codes for CASSSLQRTVYEQYF.